The sequence of this T cell receptor beta chain was determined in a study of monozygotic twins with inflammatory bowel disease. The study, taken as a whole, reports: Patients with IBD had less TCRbeta diversity (inverse Simpson) than their healthy co-twins. Among patients, repertoires may have gained variability from differing immunosuppressive treatments.

Investigators extracted total RNA from whole blood and did not sort T cells. Per individual sample, eight separate reactions were used to make cDNA. After re-calling the 5' RACE reads, TCRdb lists one entry per CDR3 protein, DNA absent. The sample has around 450,000 distinct CDR3 sequences. The CDR3 contains 15 residues. CDR1 and CDR2 from the germline V gene are LNHDA and SQIVND (reference sequence). To note about this clonotype: Its matching antigen is unknown.

Sequenced material: blood. This chain connects TRBV19 to TRBJ1-5; checking the TCRdb D call of TRBD1 is not possible without DNA. This receptor was taken from a human donor with ulcerative colitis or Crohn's disease, or a healthy co-twin of an affected twin (not recorded which). The chain's CDR3 is CASSIKGQENQPQHF.